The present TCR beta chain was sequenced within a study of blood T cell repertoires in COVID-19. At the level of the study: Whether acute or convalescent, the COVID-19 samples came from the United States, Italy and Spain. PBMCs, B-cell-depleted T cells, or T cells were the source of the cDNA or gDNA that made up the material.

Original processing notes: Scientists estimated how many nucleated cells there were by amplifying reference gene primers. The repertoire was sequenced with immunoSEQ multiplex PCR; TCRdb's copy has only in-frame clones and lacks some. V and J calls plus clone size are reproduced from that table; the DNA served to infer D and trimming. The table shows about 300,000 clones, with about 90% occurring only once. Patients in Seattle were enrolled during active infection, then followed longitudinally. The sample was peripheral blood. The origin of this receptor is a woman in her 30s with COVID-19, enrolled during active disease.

The CDR3 region is CASSLYNQPQHF. Here the CDR3 DNA reads TGTGCCAGCAGCTTGTACAATCAGCCCCAGCATTTT. This sequence joins TRBV7-2 and TRBJ1-5; D remains ambiguous. The V and J ends lost 3 bases and 3 bases respectively, with 3 bases between them. Looked up from germline, CDR1 is SGHTA and CDR2 is FQGNSA. The CDR3 totals 12 residues.